The subject of this entry is one T cell receptor beta chain. What this receptor recognizes is not known. Per-base quality was not reported, and no clone a single base away is much larger than it. The sample is drawn from a study of blood T cell repertoires in COVID-19 (TCRdb year 2020). Context from the whole study: Samples covering the acute and convalescent phases of COVID-19 were provided by collaborators in the United States, Italy and Spain. The material from the prospective study consisted of cDNA or gDNA derived from T cells, B-cell-depleted T cells, or PBMCs. The dataset comprised deeply sampled blood TCRbeta repertoires from subjects exposed to, actively infected with, or recovered from COVID-19. The repertoires were released in a freely available public database intended as a resource for research on the immune response to SARS-CoV-2. The samples were drawn from two sources: the first 160 participants of the ongoing ImmuneRACE study, and 1,254 subjects contributed by 6 global collaborators. The sample metadata nearly always contained a de-identified subject ID, COVID-19 status, age in years and sex. Where available, HLA class I and class II types were taken from metadata supplied by the sample provider and were not determined by assay-based typing. Summary of the overall study and its limitations: Clinical and demographic metadata were provided uncurated, with the amount varying by source and participant.

The immunoSEQ Assay, a bias-controlled multiplex PCR, was used to amplify TCRbeta CDR3 regions from genomic DNA. Turning to the authors' computational methods: The number of nucleated cells in each sample was estimated from the amplification of reference gene primers within the assay. Sequence reads were collapsed and filtered to measure the absolute abundance of every unique TCRbeta CDR3 rearrangement. Productive Simpson clonality was computed per sample as the square root of Simpson's diversity index over productive rearrangements. The table was pulled from immuneACCESS by TCRdb, which kept in-frame rearrangements only. Such tables lose some clones; where checked, under half of the loss comes from unresolved V genes, and the rest has no known cause. That table supplies the V and J calls and clone size; D and trimming were determined from the DNA. This sample is represented by 65,000 to 100,000 clones; about 88% of them were singletons. Of the sample, 8% to 10% is held by the ten largest clones.

CDR1 and CDR2 are read off the germline V gene as SGHTA and FQGNSA. Inclusive of the bounding cysteine and phenylalanine, the CDR3 is 15 residues long. The sequence is cut down to CDR3 DNA, 45 bases in frame from base 1. The junction shows trimming of 4 bases on V and 6 bases on J, and the gene matches do not reach 7 bases of it. Whole blood was collected in K2EDTA tubes by collaborating institutions according to the institutions' own protocols. For TCRbeta analysis, collaborator samples were shipped as frozen whole blood, as isolated PBMCs, or as DNA extracted from either sample type. What was sequenced was peripheral blood. The chain is encoded by TRBV7-2 joined to TRBJ2-1, with 9 central nucleotides matching TRBD2. This receptor was taken from a man between 45 and 60 years old with acute or convalescent COVID-19. The CDR3 reads CASSSGLAGVNEQFF. The nucleotide sequence reads TGTGCCAGCAGCTCAGGGTTAGCGGGGGTCAATGAGCAGTTCTTC.